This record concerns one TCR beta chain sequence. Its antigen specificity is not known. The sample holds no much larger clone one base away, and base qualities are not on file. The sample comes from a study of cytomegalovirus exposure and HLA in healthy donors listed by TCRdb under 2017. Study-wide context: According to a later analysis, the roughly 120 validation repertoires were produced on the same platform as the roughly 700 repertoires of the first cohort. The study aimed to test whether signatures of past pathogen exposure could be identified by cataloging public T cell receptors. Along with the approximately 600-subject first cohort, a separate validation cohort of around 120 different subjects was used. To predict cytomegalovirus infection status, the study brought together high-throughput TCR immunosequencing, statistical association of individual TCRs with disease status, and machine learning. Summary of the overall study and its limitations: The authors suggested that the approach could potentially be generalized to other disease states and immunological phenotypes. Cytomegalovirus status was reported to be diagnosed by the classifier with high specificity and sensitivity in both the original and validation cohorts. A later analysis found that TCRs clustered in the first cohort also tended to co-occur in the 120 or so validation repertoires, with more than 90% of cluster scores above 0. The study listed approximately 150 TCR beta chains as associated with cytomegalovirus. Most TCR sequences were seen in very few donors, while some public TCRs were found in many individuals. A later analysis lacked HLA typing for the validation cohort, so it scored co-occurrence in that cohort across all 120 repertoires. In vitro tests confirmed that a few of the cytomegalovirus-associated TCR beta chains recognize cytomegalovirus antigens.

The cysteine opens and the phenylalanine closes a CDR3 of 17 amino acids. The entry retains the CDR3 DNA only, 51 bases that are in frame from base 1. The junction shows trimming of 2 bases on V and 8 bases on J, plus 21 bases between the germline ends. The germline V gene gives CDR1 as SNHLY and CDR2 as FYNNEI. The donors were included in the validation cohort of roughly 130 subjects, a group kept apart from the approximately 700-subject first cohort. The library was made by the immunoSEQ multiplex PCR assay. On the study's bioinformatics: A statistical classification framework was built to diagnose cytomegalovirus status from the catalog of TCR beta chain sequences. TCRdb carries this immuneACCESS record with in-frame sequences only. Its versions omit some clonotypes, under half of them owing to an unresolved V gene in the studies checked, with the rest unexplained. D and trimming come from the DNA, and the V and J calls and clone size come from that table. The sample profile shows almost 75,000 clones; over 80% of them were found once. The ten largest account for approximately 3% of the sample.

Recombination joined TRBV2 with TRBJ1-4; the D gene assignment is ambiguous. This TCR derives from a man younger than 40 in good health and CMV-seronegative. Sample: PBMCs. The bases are TGTGCCAGCAGTGAAATCCGGGAATCGTATTTACGGGAAAAACTGTTTTTT. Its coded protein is CASSEIRESYLREKLFF. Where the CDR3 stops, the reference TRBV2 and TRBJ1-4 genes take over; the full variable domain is EPEVTQTPSHQVTQMGQEVILRCVPISNHLYFYWYRQILGQKVEFLVSFYNNEISEKSEIFDDQFSVERPDGSNFTLKIRSTKLEDSAMYFCASSEIRESYLREKLFFGSGTQLSVL.